This T cell receptor beta chain emerged from a study of T cell repertoires in cytomegalovirus infection. Study overall: CMV infection together with matching HLA type was indicated by public TCR beta signatures.

CDR1 is MNHEY, CDR2 SMNVEV, per germline (reference sequence). The CDR3 runs 16 residues. The ends were cut back, 5 bases at V and 0 bases at J, with 14 bases in the middle. With respect to this clonotype: Its antigen is still unknown.

Whole-study results and caveats: Cumulative frequency (of public TCR beta family members) identified carriers of CMV plus the relevant HLA.

TCRdb itself ran the reads through MiXCR, one entry per CDR3 protein. In the table there are 230,000 or so distinct CDR3 sequences, around 40% of which are singletons. This sample comprised CD8+ T cells from cultured PBMCs, obtained from culture after CMV antigen stimulation. The V and J genes are TRBV27 and TRBJ2-1, with D possibly TRBD1 on 5 matching bases. This TCR derives from a human donor in good health (CMV status not recorded). Some clones in this sample may be carry-over from other donors' samples. This CDR3 reads CASSALRGYSYNEQFF. In nucleotides, the CDR3 is TGTGCCAGCAGTGCCTTAAGGGGCTACTCCTACAATGAGCAGTTCTTC.